The rows below give T cell receptor beta chains drawn from one sample of a study of T cells after yellow fever vaccination. MiXCR was run by TCRdb on the 5' RACE reads, yielding one entry per CDR3 protein. The table has 510,000 or so distinct CDR3 sequences, roughly 19% seen once. The material sequenced was PBMCs, taken 15 days after the yellow fever booster vaccination. All receptors come from a man aged 25-45 years who received the YFV17D yellow fever vaccine. The conserved cysteine and the conserved F or W are not part of the CDR3 here. Fields, in order: V gene, clone size, CDR3 length, J gene, CDR3 protein. Clone size is stated in some rows and not others, as once, few, many or a class when expanded.

V: TRBV11-2
size: many
length: 11
J: TRBJ2-3
CDR3: ASSMTGGDTQY

V: TRBV6-5
size: few
length: 12
J: TRBJ2-3
CDR3: ASSYRQTRDTQY

V: TRBV28
size: NA
length: 13
J: TRBJ2-1
CDR3: ASSLGPRMANEQF

V: TRBV5-1
size: few
length: 14
J: TRBJ1-4
CDR3: ASSHNFNSVEAKLF

V: TRBV20-1
size: few
length: 13
J: TRBJ2-7
CDR3: SARHREWIPYEQY

V: TRBV24-1
size: NA
length: 12
J: TRBJ1-3
CDR3: ATSDANSGNTIY

V: TRBV10-3
size: NA
length: 10
J: TRBJ2-3
CDR3: ATAGSTDTQY

V: TRBV27
size: few
length: 10
J: TRBJ2-3
CDR3: ASSRSADTQY

V: TRBV6-1
size: NA
length: 12
J: TRBJ2-3
CDR3: ASKPRHGGGIQY

V: TRBV7-8
size: NA
length: 14
J: TRBJ2-3
CDR3: ASSFSTGPGTDTQY

V: TRBV24-1
size: few
length: 12
J: TRBJ2-1
CDR3: ATSPTWDSPAQF

V: TRBV7-9
size: few
length: 11
J: TRBJ2-1
CDR3: ASKYGIDNEQF

V: TRBV2
size: NA
length: 11
J: TRBJ2-3
CDR3: ASSASLTDTQY

V: TRBV6-5
size: NA
length: 14
J: TRBJ2-1
CDR3: ASSLTGGASYNEQF

V: TRBV6-4
size: NA
length: 14
J: TRBJ2-5
CDR3: ASSGAVSPVRETQY

V: TRBV7-2
size: NA
length: 14
J: TRBJ2-5
CDR3: ASSHTGLGLTETQY

V: TRBV12-3/TRBV12-4
size: NA
length: 13
J: TRBJ2-4
CDR3: ASSNRDRAKNIQY

V: TRBV14
size: few
length: 10
J: TRBJ1-1
CDR3: ASSLGQDEAF

V: TRBV3-1
size: few
length: 14
J: TRBJ2-7
CDR3: ASSPLSGRERYEQY

V: TRBV7-7
size: few
length: 11
J: TRBJ2-3
CDR3: ASSLVPLATQY

V: TRBV5-1
size: few
length: 10
J: TRBJ2-2
CDR3: ASSVYAGELF

V: TRBV11-2
size: NA
length: 15
J: TRBJ2-7
CDR3: ASTLTVGALTRYEQY

V: TRBV5-1
size: NA
length: 13
J: TRBJ2-6
CDR3: ASSAGPSGANVLT

V: TRBV27
size: many
length: 14
J: TRBJ2-1
CDR3: ASSLSSGSSYNEQF

V: TRBV9
size: few
length: 10
J: TRBJ2-3
CDR3: ASSVGPDTQY

V: TRBV20-1
size: NA
length: 12
J: TRBJ2-5
CDR3: SASRAVNQETQY

V: TRBV20-1
size: NA
length: 15
J: TRBJ2-6
CDR3: SARGRDRDSGANVLT

V: TRBV12-3/TRBV12-4
size: few
length: 10
J: TRBJ1-5
CDR3: ASSSRGRAQH

V: TRBV10-3
size: NA
length: 11
J: TRBJ2-5
CDR3: AISAQGRETQY

V: TRBV28
size: few
length: 15
J: TRBJ2-3
CDR3: ASSFGTSGRWTDTQY

V: TRBV18
size: NA
length: 12
J: TRBJ2-5
CDR3: ASSPAGGYETQY

V: TRBV7-2
size: few
length: 12
J: TRBJ2-7
CDR3: ASSGTAGPYEQY

V: TRBV20-1
size: few
length: 15
J: TRBJ2-3
CDR3: SARDFRMGQGGYTQY

V: TRBV7-9
size: few
length: 10
J: TRBJ1-1
CDR3: ASSLDRGQAF

V: TRBV28
size: few
length: 12
J: TRBJ2-7
CDR3: ASRPGTAGYEQY

V: TRBV5-1
size: few
length: 16
J: TRBJ2-3
CDR3: ASSLAWETSDRTDTQY

V: TRBV5-1
size: few
length: 11
J: TRBJ1-1
CDR3: ASSGRANTEAF

V: TRBV4-3
size: NA
length: 12
J: TRBJ2-3
CDR3: ASSQDQGTDTQY

V: TRBV15
size: few
length: 13
J: TRBJ2-5
CDR3: ATSREGPGEETQY

V: TRBV7-9
size: few
length: 13
J: TRBJ2-7
CDR3: ASSPPLITSDEQY

V: TRBV10-2
size: NA
length: 13
J: TRBJ1-4
CDR3: ASSGAGQFNEKLF

V: TRBV28
size: NA
length: 10
J: TRBJ2-3
CDR3: ASSSSLVTQY

V: TRBV5-1
size: NA
length: 13
J: TRBJ2-7
CDR3: ASSSGGGVAYEQY

V: TRBV6-5
size: once
length: 12
J: TRBJ2-7
CDR3: ASSFSGRVGEQY

V: TRBV29-1
size: NA
length: 11
J: TRBJ2-5
CDR3: SGAENRGETQY